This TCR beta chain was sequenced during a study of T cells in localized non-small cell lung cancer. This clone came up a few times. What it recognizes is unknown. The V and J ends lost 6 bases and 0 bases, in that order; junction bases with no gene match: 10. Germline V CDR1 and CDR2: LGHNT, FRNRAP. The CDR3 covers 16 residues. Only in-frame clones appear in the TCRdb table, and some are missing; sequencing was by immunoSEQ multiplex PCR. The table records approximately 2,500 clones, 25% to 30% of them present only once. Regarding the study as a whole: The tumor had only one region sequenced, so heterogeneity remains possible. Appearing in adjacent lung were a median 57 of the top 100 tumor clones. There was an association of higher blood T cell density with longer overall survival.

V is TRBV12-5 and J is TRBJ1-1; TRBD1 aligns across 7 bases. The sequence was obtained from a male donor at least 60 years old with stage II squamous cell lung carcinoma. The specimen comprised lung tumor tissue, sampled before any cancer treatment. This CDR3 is CASGRGTVALNTEAFF. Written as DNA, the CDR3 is TGTGCTAGTGGCCGGGGGACAGTCGCCTTGAACACTGAAGCTTTCTTT.